A selection of T cell receptor beta chains follows, all from one sample in a study of cytomegalovirus exposure and HLA in healthy donors. The data were produced by immunoSEQ multiplex PCR, yet TCRdb's version contains in-frame clones alone and is incomplete. The table records some 150,000 clones, 60% to 80% of them present only once. Material for sequencing was PBMCs. The receptors were gathered from a male donor in good health and CMV-seronegative. Each CDR3 is given with its conserved first and last residue. A D gene is named only where the DNA matches it firmly. A clone size is listed for some rows: how often the clone was seen (once, few, many), or a class if it is expanded.

clone_size	v_call	j_call	d_call	cdr3_length	cdr3_aa	cdr3_nt
NA	TRBV11-1	TRBJ2-3	NA	18	CASSPWGRGLQGTDTQYF	TGTGCCAGCAGCCCCTGGGGTAGGGGTTTGCAAGGCACAGATACGCAGTATTTT
NA	TRBV7-6	TRBJ2-7	TRBD1	16	CASSLGMGQGAYEQYF	TGTGCCAGCAGCTTGGGGATGGGACAGGGAGCCTACGAGCAGTACTTC
NA	TRBV27	TRBJ1-5	TRBD1	16	CASRPRGPNSNQPQHF	TGTGCCAGCAGACCGAGGGGGCCTAATAGCAATCAGCCCCAGCATTTT
NA	TRBV7-9	TRBJ2-1	TRBD2	17	CASSSRTSGMRYNEQFF	TGTGCCAGCAGCTCCCGGACTAGCGGGATGAGATACAATGAGCAGTTCTTC
NA	TRBV7-9	TRBJ2-1	TRBD2	18	CASSLRTSGGPAYNEQFF	TGTGCCAGCAGCCTGCGGACTAGCGGGGGCCCAGCCTACAATGAGCAGTTCTTC
NA	TRBV9	TRBJ2-3	NA	12	CASSPLENTQYF	TGTGCCAGCAGCCCCCTAGAGAATACGCAGTATTTT
NA	TRBV6-5	TRBJ1-3	NA	15	CASSYSNRARNTIYF	TGTGCCAGCAGTTACTCGAACAGGGCAAGAAACACCATATATTTT
NA	TRBV11-2	TRBJ2-2	TRBD2	15	CASTRLAGNTGELFF	TGTGCCAGCACCAGACTAGCGGGAAACACCGGGGAGCTGTTTTTT
NA	TRBV9	TRBJ2-1	NA	15	CASSVDFPAYNEQFF	TGTGCCAGCAGCGTAGACTTCCCGGCCTACAATGAGCAGTTCTTC
NA	TRBV25-1	TRBJ1-2	NA	14	CASSVTGGNYGYTF	TGTGCCAGCAGTGTAACAGGCGGAAACTATGGCTACACCTTC
NA	TRBV5-1	TRBJ2-7	NA	17	CASLTAGEILLSYEQYF	TGCGCCAGCCTGACGGCAGGGGAAATTCTTCTGTCTTACGAGCAGTACTTC
NA	TRBV10-1	TRBJ2-3	TRBD1	15	CASSRDRGTTDTQYF	TGCGCCAGCAGTCGGGACAGGGGGACCACAGATACGCAGTATTTT
NA	TRBV5-1	TRBJ1-5	NA	14	CASSLSGSGQPQHF	TGCGCCAGCAGCTTGTCGGGGTCGGGCCAGCCCCAGCATTTT
NA	TRBV2	TRBJ2-1	NA	13	CASSEQLDLGQFF	TGTGCCAGCAGTGAGCAGCTAGACCTTGGGCAGTTCTTC
NA	TRBV7-3	TRBJ2-1	TRBD2	13	CASSLAGAGEQFF	TGTGCCAGCAGCCTAGCGGGGGCGGGTGAGCAGTTCTTC
NA	TRBV5-6	TRBJ2-7	NA	14	CASSRRGSRYEQYF	TGTGCCAGCAGCAGGAGGGGATCGCGGTACGAGCAGTACTTC
few	TRBV19	TRBJ2-3	NA	18	CASSIRGSSSPLTDTQYF	TGTGCCAGTAGTATTAGGGGATCATCGTCTCCCCTTACAGATACGCAGTATTTT
once	TRBV7-9	TRBJ1-5	NA	14	CASSLAASNQPQHF	TGTGCCAGCAGCTTAGCGGCCAGCAATCAGCCCCAGCATTTT
NA	TRBV5-4	TRBJ1-2	NA	13	CASSLDSNYGYTF	TGTGCCAGCAGCTTGGACTCCAACTATGGCTACACCTTC
NA	TRBV6-1	TRBJ2-3	NA	16	CASSDWRTTSTDTQYF	TGTGCCAGCAGTGATTGGCGGACTACTAGCACAGATACGCAGTATTTT
NA	TRBV5-4	TRBJ1-3	TRBD1	16	CASSWGQGASGNTIYF	TGTGCCAGCAGCTGGGGACAGGGGGCTTCTGGAAACACCATATATTTT
NA	TRBV5-6	TRBJ2-7	TRBD1	14	CASSSWDRTYEQYF	TGTGCCAGCAGCTCATGGGACAGAACCTACGAGCAGTACTTC
NA	TRBV7-9	TRBJ2-7	TRBD2	14	CAIRGTSAKYEQYF	TGTGCCATCCGGGGGACTAGCGCGAAGTACGAGCAGTACTTC
NA	TRBV5-1	TRBJ2-7	TRBD2	13	CASSRGVSYEQYF	TGCGCCAGCAGCCGGGGGGTCTCCTACGAGCAGTACTTC
NA	TRBV5-1	TRBJ1-1	NA	14	CASSSGTQNTEAFF	TGCGCCAGCAGCTCCGGGACACAGAACACTGAAGCTTTCTTT
NA	TRBV4-2	TRBJ1-3	TRBD1	16	CASSQVGQGGGNTIYF	TGTGCCAGCAGCCAAGTGGGACAGGGAGGTGGAAACACCATATATTTT
NA	TRBV29-1	TRBJ2-7	TRBD1	12	CSVRGQGYEQYF	TGCAGCGTAAGGGGACAGGGCTACGAGCAGTACTTC
few	TRBV25-1	TRBJ2-7	TRBD2	14	CASSGGLLSYEQYF	TGTGCCAGCAGTGGGGGACTACTCTCCTACGAGCAGTACTTC
NA	TRBV7-3	TRBJ2-3	TRBD2	16	CASSQGVAGGRDTQYF	TGTGCCAGCAGCCAGGGCGTAGCGGGGGGGAGGGATACGCAGTATTTT
NA	TRBV7-9	TRBJ2-7	NA	11	CASSLGDEQYF	TGTGCCAGCAGCTTAGGAGACGAGCAGTACTTC
NA	TRBV6-1	TRBJ1-5	NA	14	CASSYDTANQPQHF	TGTGCCAGCAGCTATGACACTGCCAATCAGCCCCAGCATTTT
few	TRBV7-3	TRBJ2-2	TRBD2	16	CASSPRLAGGGGELFF	TGTGCCAGCAGCCCCCGACTAGCGGGAGGAGGTGGGGAGCTGTTTTTT
NA	TRBV6-5	TRBJ2-1	NA	16	CASSYSRGGARNEQFF	TGTGCCAGCAGTTACTCGAGGGGGGGGGCTCGGAATGAGCAGTTCTTC
NA	TRBV29-1	TRBJ2-3	TRBD1	18	CSARDRRWQRGNTDTQYF	TGCAGCGCCCGGGACAGGCGTTGGCAAAGGGGTAACACAGATACGCAGTATTTT
NA	TRBV6-5	TRBJ2-3	TRBD2	15	CASSYASGRRDTQYF	TGTGCCAGCAGTTACGCTAGCGGGAGGAGAGATACGCAGTATTTT
NA	TRBV6-1	TRBJ2-3	NA	13	CASNGGDTDTQYF	TGTGCCAGCAATGGCGGGGACACAGATACGCAGTATTTT
NA	TRBV5-1	TRBJ2-2	NA	11	CASSSTGELFF	TGCGCCAGCAGCTCGACCGGGGAGCTGTTTTTT
few	TRBV5-8	TRBJ2-2	NA	15	CASSLGSGSTGELFF	TGTGCCAGCAGCCTTGGGTCAGGGTCCACCGGGGAGCTGTTTTTT
NA	TRBV13	TRBJ1-1	NA	14	CASSSPDEGTEAFF	TGTGCCAGCAGCTCACCGGACGAGGGCACTGAAGCTTTCTTT
NA	TRBV7-9	TRBJ1-6	NA	17	CASSMGHSYQYNSPLHF	TGTGCCAGCAGCATGGGACATTCTTACCAATATAATTCACCCCTCCACTTT
NA	TRBV5-1	TRBJ2-1	NA	17	CASSPRDVGVPYNEQFF	TGCGCCAGCAGCCCAAGAGATGTCGGGGTTCCTTACAATGAGCAGTTCTTC
NA	TRBV5-1	TRBJ2-2	TRBD1	16	CASSSGQGGNTGELFF	TGCGCCAGCAGCTCGGGACAGGGAGGGAACACCGGGGAGCTGTTTTTT